What follows are 4 T cell receptor beta chains derived from one specimen sequenced in a study of shared clonotypes between healthy human individuals. Clones were sequenced by immunoSEQ multiplex PCR, and TCRdb holds only the in-frame ones, with some missing. The table lists about 2 million clones, just under 95% of them singletons, with 1.2% in the top ten. Naive CD8 isolation took CD45RO-negative cells positively selected for CCR7 and excluded terminally differentiated effector memory CD45RA+ cells. The sequenced material came from naive CD8+ T cells sorted from blood. The receptors shown here come from a man aged 18 to 30 in good health.

J is TRBJ2-5 and V is TRBV5-6; 8 bases map to TRBD2. CDR1 and CDR2 from the germline V gene are SGHDT and YYEEEE. The CDR3 contains 19 residues. V was pared by 0 bases and J by 4 bases, with 17 bases of the junction left unmatched. CDR3 residues: CASSLATRGYGGAGETQYF. The CDR3, as DNA: TGTGCCAGCAGCTTGGCCACTAGGGGATACGGGGGGGCCGGAGAGACCCAGTACTTC.

The chain recombines TRBV19 with TRBJ1-1; a weak D match, TRBD1 (6 bases). Germline assignment: CDR1 LNHDA and CDR2 SQIVND (reference sequence). The CDR3 length is 14 residues. Trimming shortened V by 7 bases and J by 5 bases, and 17 bases separated the two germline ends. The CDR3 region has the DNA TGTGCCAGTAATGACCGGGACACTACAACTGAAGCTTTCTTT. Encoded protein: CASNDRDTTTEAFF.

J is TRBJ2-7 and V is TRBV4-3, with TRBD2 as a possible D gene (6 bases). V was shortened by 0 bases and J by 0 bases, with 21 bases between the two germline ends. Germline CDR1 and CDR2: LGHNA and YSLEER. The CDR3 spans 19 residues. For the CDR3, the DNA is TGCGCCAGCAGCCAAGACGGCGCAGGGTCGGGAGCCCTCTCCTACGAGCAGTACTTC. This gives the protein CASSQDGAGSGALSYEQYF.

This rearrangement joins TRBV2 to TRBJ2-7, with 7 bases lining up with TRBD2. CDR1 and CDR2 from the germline V gene are SNHLY and FYNNEI. The CDR3 length is 15 residues. V trimming: 8 bases; J trimming: 4 bases; junction bases outside the gene matches: 14. CDR3 nucleotide sequence: TGTGCCAGCGAATCTCAGCGGGACGTTCGGTACGAGCAGTACTTC. Protein: CASESQRDVRYEQYF.